This TCR beta chain was sequenced for a study of PD-L1 blockade in urothelial cancer. Whole-study context: Enrolled patients had been treated previously with 0 to 3 chemotherapy regimens.

As for time point: peripheral blood 6 weeks after treatment start. Trimming pared 4 bases from V and 2 bases from J, leaving 13 bases between. This CDR3 contains 15 residues. Germline CDR1 and CDR2: SGHRS and YFSETQ. Every PCR got spiked synthetic TCR analog templates. Clones were read by immunoSEQ multiplex PCR, and TCRdb kept only the in-frame ones, dropping some. The sample records about 120,000 clones, about 84% being singletons. The receptor comes from a man aged 50-59 years with urothelial cancer. The chain couples TRBV5-1 to TRBJ2-1; D may be TRBD1 (8 bases). The sample consisted of PBMCs, taken around atezolizumab (anti-PD-L1) treatment. The chain's CDR3 is CASSVQGGPYNEQFF. The DNA for the CDR3 is TGCGCCAGCAGCGTACAGGGGGGGCCCTACAATGAGCAGTTCTTC.